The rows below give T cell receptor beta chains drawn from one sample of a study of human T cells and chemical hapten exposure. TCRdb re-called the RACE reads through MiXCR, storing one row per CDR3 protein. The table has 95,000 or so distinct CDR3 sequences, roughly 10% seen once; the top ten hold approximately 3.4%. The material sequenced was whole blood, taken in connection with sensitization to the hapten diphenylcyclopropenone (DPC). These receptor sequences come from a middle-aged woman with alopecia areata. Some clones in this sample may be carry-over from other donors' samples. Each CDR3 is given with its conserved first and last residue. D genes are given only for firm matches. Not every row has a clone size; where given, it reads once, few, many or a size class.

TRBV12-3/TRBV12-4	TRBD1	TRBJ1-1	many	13	TGTGCCAGCGGAGGGACAGCAAACACTGAAGCTTTCTTT	CASGGTANTEAFF
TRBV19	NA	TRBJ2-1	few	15	TGTGCCAGCAAAAACCCGGGGGACAGCTACAATGAGCAGTTCTTC	CASKNPGDSYNEQFF
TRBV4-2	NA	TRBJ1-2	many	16	TGTGCCAGCAGCCATCGAACCCCGGGGGGATGGTATGGCTACACCTTC	CASSHRTPGGWYGYTF
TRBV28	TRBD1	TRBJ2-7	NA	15	TGTGCCAGCAGTTCCCCAGGGACAGGGGGCCACGAGCAGTACTTC	CASSSPGTGGHEQYF
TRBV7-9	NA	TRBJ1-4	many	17	TGTGCCAGCAGCTTATTCGCGGGGGCGCCGGTTAATGAAAAACTGTTTTTT	CASSLFAGAPVNEKLFF
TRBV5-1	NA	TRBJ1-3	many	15	TGCGCCAGCAGCACGGGACAATTCTCTGGAAACACCATATATTTT	CASSTGQFSGNTIYF
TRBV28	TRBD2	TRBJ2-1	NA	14	TGTGCCAGCAGACTAGCGGGGGTAAGGAATGAGCAGTTCTTC	CASRLAGVRNEQFF
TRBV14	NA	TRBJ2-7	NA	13	TGTGCCAGCAGCCCCGGACGGGAGAGGGAGCAGTACTTC	CASSPGREREQYF
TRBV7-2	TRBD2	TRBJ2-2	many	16	TGTGCCAGCAGCCGCGTAGGCGCGGGAGTTGGCGGGGAGCTGTTTTTT	CASSRVGAGVGGELFF
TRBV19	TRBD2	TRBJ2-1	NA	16	TGTGCCAGTAGTTCGGGACTAGCGGGAGGGCCGGTTGAGCAGTTCTTC	CASSSGLAGGPVEQFF
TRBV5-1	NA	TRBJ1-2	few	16	TGCGCCAGCAGCTATACACAGGGCGGGAGAGCGGATGGCTACACCTTC	CASSYTQGGRADGYTF
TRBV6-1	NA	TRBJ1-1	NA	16	TGTGCCAGCAGTGAAGCGCCGACAGTCATGAACACTGAAGCTTTCTTT	CASSEAPTVMNTEAFF
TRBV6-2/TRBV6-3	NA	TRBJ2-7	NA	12	TGTGCCAGCAGGGGACATCTCGACGAGCAGTACTTC	CASRGHLDEQYF
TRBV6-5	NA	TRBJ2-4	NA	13	TGTGCCAGCCGTAAGACACAGGGAAACATTCAGTACTTC	CASRKTQGNIQYF
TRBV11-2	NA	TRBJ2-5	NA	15	TGTGCCAGCAGGCGAACAACGGTAATCCAAGAGACCCAGTACTTC	CASRRTTVIQETQYF
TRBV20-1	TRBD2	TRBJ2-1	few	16	TGCAGTGCTAGAGTCCCGACTAGCGGGAGTTACAATGAGCAGTTCTTC	CSARVPTSGSYNEQFF
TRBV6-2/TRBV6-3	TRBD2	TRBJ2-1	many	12	TGTGCCAGCAGCCGGGGGGGCAATGAGCAGTTCTTC	CASSRGGNEQFF
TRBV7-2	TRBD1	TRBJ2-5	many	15	TGTGCCAGCAGCTTAGTAAGGGGGCTCGAGGAGACCCAGTACTTC	CASSLVRGLEETQYF
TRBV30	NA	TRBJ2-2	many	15	TGTGCCTGGAGCCCGATCCTAGCGTCCACCGGGGAGCTGTTTTTT	CAWSPILASTGELFF
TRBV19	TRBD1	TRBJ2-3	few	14	TGTGCCAGTAAGGGGACAGGGAGCACAGATACGCAGTATTTT	CASKGTGSTDTQYF
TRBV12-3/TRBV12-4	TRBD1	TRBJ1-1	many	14	TGTGCCAGCAGTTCGAGGACAGGCAACACTGAAGCTTTCTTT	CASSSRTGNTEAFF
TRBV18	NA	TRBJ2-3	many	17	TGTGCCAGCTCACTTCTTGGGCCTCCAGCTAGCACAGATACGCAGTATTTT	CASSLLGPPASTDTQYF
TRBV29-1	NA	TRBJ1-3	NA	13	TGCAGCGCCGGGCAGGGATCTGGAAACACCATATATTTT	CSAGQGSGNTIYF
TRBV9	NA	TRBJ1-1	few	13	TGTGCCAGCAGCCCCCCCTTGAACACTGAAGCTTTCTTT	CASSPPLNTEAFF
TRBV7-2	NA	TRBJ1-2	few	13	TGTGCCAGCAGCCCGGGCGGGCGCTATGGCTACACCTTC	CASSPGGRYGYTF
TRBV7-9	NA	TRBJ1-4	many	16	TGTGCCAGCAGCTTAGGAACCGGGACGGGGAATGAAAAACTGTTTTTT	CASSLGTGTGNEKLFF
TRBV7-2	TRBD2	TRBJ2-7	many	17	TGTGCCAGCAGCTCCGGACTAGCGGGAGGGGCTCCCCACGAGCAGTACTTC	CASSSGLAGGAPHEQYF
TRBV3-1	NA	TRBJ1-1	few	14	TGTGCCAGCAGCCAAGATTACGCGGACACTGAAGCTTTCTTT	CASSQDYADTEAFF